The 2 T cell receptor beta chains below come from one sample, sequenced in a study of blood T cell repertoires in COVID-19 (TCRdb year 2020). Library creation used the immunoSEQ multiplex PCR assay. The source is immuneACCESS, and TCRdb retained only in-frame sequences with V and J called. Part of the clones is not carried over; for the studies checked, unresolved V genes explain less than half of this, and the remainder is unexplained. The sample data list fewer than 200,000 clones, and around four fifths of these were observed just once. In total, the top ten clones hold around 8.9% of the sample. The sequenced sample was peripheral blood. The receptor set was obtained from a woman older than 75 with COVID-19, enrolled during active disease.

V gene TRBV27 combines with J gene TRBJ2-1, with 9 bases aligning to TRBD1. Trimming at V came to 5 bases and at J to 0 bases, leaving 14 bases not matched to a gene. CDR1 is MNHEY, CDR2 SMNVEV, per germline (reference sequence). CDR3 size: 19 residues. This CDR3 is CASSRWGTGRSSSYNEQFF. CDR3 coding DNA: TGTGCCAGCAGTAGATGGGGGACAGGGAGATCGAGCTCCTACAATGAGCAGTTCTTC.

The genes are TRBV28 and TRBJ1-3; D call uncertain. Germline CDR1 is MDHEN and CDR2 is SYDVKM. The CDR3 runs to 15 residues. V lost 5 bases and J 2 bases, leaving 13 bases between the germline ends. CDR3 in DNA: TGTGCCAGCAGTCCCCCAGTCGGGGCTGGAAACACCATATATTTT. Residues: CASSPPVGAGNTIYF.